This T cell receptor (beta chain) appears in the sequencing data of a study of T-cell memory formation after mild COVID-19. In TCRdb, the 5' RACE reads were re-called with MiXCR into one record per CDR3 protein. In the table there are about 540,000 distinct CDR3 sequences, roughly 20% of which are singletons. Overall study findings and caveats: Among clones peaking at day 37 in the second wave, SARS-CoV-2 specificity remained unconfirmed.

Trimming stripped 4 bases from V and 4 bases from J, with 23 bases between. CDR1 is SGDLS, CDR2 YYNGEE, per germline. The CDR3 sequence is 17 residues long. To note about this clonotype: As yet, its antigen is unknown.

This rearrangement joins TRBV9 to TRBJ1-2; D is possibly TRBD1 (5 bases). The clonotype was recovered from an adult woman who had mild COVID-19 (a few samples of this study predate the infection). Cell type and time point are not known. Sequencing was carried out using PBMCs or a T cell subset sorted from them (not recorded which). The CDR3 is CASSPREVRVYAYGYTF. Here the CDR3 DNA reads TGTGCCAGCAGCCCGAGAGAGGTCAGGGTTTATGCCTATGGCTACACCTTC.